One and the same sample provided the 22 T cell receptor beta chains below, sequenced in a study of beta chain features in type 1 diabetes. Whole-study results and caveats: In every one of the four CD4+ subsets, TCRB CDR3s were moderately but significantly shorter in Type 1 diabetes patients.

Of the isolated RNA, all was reverse transcribed, and so the sequenced material was expressed TCRB transcripts. Generated by immunoSEQ multiplex PCR, the TCRdb table keeps only in-frame clones and is missing some. This sample has 300,000 or so clones; roughly an eighth occur once, and the top ten carry 0.015% to 0.02%. The antigens for these receptors are not known. Sequencing was done on a sample of naive CD4+ T cells from blood. Receptors were obtained from a man aged 25-45 years with type 1 diabetes.

The V and J genes are TRBV7-9 and TRBJ1-1; 8 nucleotides agree with TRBD1. This CDR3 has 14 residues. V gave up 6 bases and J gave up 1 base; unmatched junction bases: 4. Germline loops: CDR1 SEHNR, CDR2 FQNEAQ (reference sequence). The CDR3: CASSDRGSNTEAFF. CDR3 bases: TGTGCCAGCAGTGACAGGGGATCGAACACTGAAGCTTTCTTT.

DNA of the CDR3: TGTGCCAGCAGTTACTCAACAGGGCCTGGAAACACCATATATTTT. This gives the protein CASSYSTGPGNTIYF. The chain is built from TRBV6-5 and TRBJ1-3, with a tentative D call TRBD1 (6 bases). V was cut by 0 bases and J by 2 bases, with 8 bases left in between. Per the germline V gene, CDR1 is MNHEY and CDR2 is SVGAGI. The CDR3 consists of 15 residues.

This clone was seen a few times. The V call is TRBV16, the J call TRBJ2-7; TRBD2 aligns across 9 bases. The length of the CDR3 is 17 residues. Germline lookup yields CDR1 KGHSY and CDR2 FQNENV. V dropped 2 bases and J dropped 2; count of bases not matched to a gene: 10. CDR3 sequence reads: CASSQVAGVVFPYEQYF. The CDR3 nucleotides read TGTGCCAGCAGCCAAGTAGCGGGAGTGGTGTTCCCCTACGAGCAGTACTTC.

The chain carries TRBV5-6 and TRBJ2-5; a weak D match, TRBD2 (6 bases). This CDR3 comprises 13 residues. Trimming shortened V by 3 bases and J by 4 bases, and 10 bases separated the two germline ends. Germline CDR1 is SGHDT and CDR2 is YYEEEE. The DNA for the CDR3 is TGTGCCAGCAGCTCTAGCGTCAGAGAGACCCAGTACTTC. Protein sequence: CASSSSVRETQYF.

This chain links TRBV4-2 with TRBJ2-1, with D uncertain. The CDR3 consists of 16 residues. Germline CDR1 and CDR2: LGHNA and YNFKEQ. V was cut by 4 bases and J by 5 bases, with 18 bases left in between. Here the CDR3 DNA reads TGTGCCAGCAGCCCCAGTGGTTCTAGTACCCACAATGAGCAGTTCTTC. It codes for CASSPSGSSTHNEQFF.

The V and J genes are TRBV10-3 and TRBJ2-5; no clear D gene. Germline V gene sequence: CDR1 ENHRY, CDR2 SYGVKD. With 5 bases removed from V and 5 bases from J, the gap between germline ends came to 12 bases. The CDR3 covers 13 residues. CDR3 loop: CAISLGPEETQYF. The CDR3 DNA reads TGTGCCATCAGTCTCGGCCCGGAGGAGACCCAGTACTTC.

This clone has just a few counts. The chain uses TRBV5-1 and TRBJ2-5; D gene uncertain. CDR3 length: 13 amino acids. The V end was cut by 1 base, the J end by 3 bases, with 7 bases between. CDR1 and CDR2 (germline): SGHRS, YFSETQ. The CDR3 region is CASSLPAKETQYF. The CDR3 DNA sequence: TGCGCCAGCAGCTTGCCAGCGAAAGAGACCCAGTACTTC.

This clone was seen more than once but under ten times. The chain has TRBV11-2 and TRBJ2-3; D might be TRBD1 (6 bases). V lost 5 bases, J lost 2 bases, and 11 bases lay in between. The CDR3 has 14 residues. The germline V gene has CDR1 SGHAT and CDR2 FQNNGV. CDR3 in DNA: TGTGCCAGCAGCCACGGGGACAACACAGATACGCAGTATTTT. It translates to CASSHGDNTDTQYF.

This chain connects TRBV5-1 to TRBJ2-5; D gene ambiguous. V lost 4 bases to trimming and J lost 5 bases, with 12 bases between them. CDR3 length equals 13 residues. The germline gives CDR1 SGHRS, CDR2 YFSETQ. DNA of the CDR3: TGCGCCAGCAGCCCCACTCCAACGGAGACCCAGTACTTC. It encodes CASSPTPTETQYF.

The V and J genes are TRBV19 and TRBJ2-7; D perhaps matches TRBD2 (5 bases). Germline V gene sequence: CDR1 LNHDA, CDR2 SQIVND (reference sequence). The CDR3 has 16 amino acids. Between the trimmed V and J ends, which lost 0 bases and 7 bases, there was a span of 19 bases. Written as DNA, the CDR3 is TGTGCCAGTAGTATAGATCGGGGAGTGGATTTGGGTGAGCAGTACTTC. Protein sequence: CASSIDRGVDLGEQYF.

This clone appeared a few times. The J gene is TRBJ1-1, the V gene TRBV7-3; 7 bases map to TRBD1. The length of the CDR3 is 13 residues. Germline CDR1 SGHTA, CDR2 FQGTGA. The ends lost 3 bases at V and 4 bases at J; junction bases unmatched: 2. CDR3 DNA sequence: TGTGCCAGCAGCTTGCAGGGGGGCACTGAAGCTTTCTTT. This gives the protein CASSLQGGTEAFF.

In its sample, this clone was seen a few times. V and J are TRBV7-3 and TRBJ1-2, with D unclear. The V and J ends lost 5 bases and 8 bases respectively, with 9 bases between them. CDR1 and CDR2 (germline): SGHTA, FQGTGA. This CDR3 has 11 amino acids. This CDR3 is CASSPGRGYTF. DNA of the CDR3: TGTGCCAGCAGCCCCGGGAGGGGCTACACCTTC.

This clone turned up a few times. V and J are TRBV4-2 and TRBJ1-1; D is perhaps TRBD1 (5 bases). CDR3 size: 15 residues. Trimming removed 0 bases from V and 1 base from J, with 9 bases in between. Germline CDR1 reads LGHNA; CDR2 reads YNFKEQ. The DNA for the CDR3 is TGTGCCAGCAGCCAAGAGAGAAGGGGGAACACTGAAGCTTTCTTT. It is translated as CASSQERRGNTEAFF.

This clone was found a few times. The rearrangement links TRBV5-1 to TRBJ2-4; 15 bases match TRBD2. V shed 4 bases and J 8 bases; nucleotides not matched to a gene: 7. Per the germline V gene, CDR1 is SGHRS and CDR2 is YFSETQ. The CDR3 is 16 amino acids. The CDR3 sequence: CASSRGLAGGPDIQYF. CDR3 DNA: TGCGCCAGCAGCCGAGGACTAGCGGGAGGGCCGGACATTCAGTACTTC.

This clone has more than one count but fewer than ten. J is TRBJ2-1 and V is TRBV7-2; TRBD2 matches 8 bases. The CDR3 covers 15 residues. CDR1 is SGHTA and CDR2 is FQGNSA in the germline V gene. Trimming cost V 3 bases and J 7 bases; bases outside gene matches: 8. This chain's CDR3 is CASSLGLGVGNEQFF. The CDR3 DNA sequence: TGTGCCAGCAGCTTGGGACTAGGGGTTGGAAATGAGCAGTTCTTC.

The genes are TRBV2 and TRBJ2-7; 8 nucleotides match TRBD2. This CDR3 is 15 amino acids long. CDR1 and CDR2 (germline): SNHLY, FYNNEI. The V segment lost 2 bases and the J segment 3 bases; nucleotides outside the gene matches: 6. The CDR3 sequence: CASSESAGANYEQYF. The CDR3 DNA reads TGTGCCAGCAGTGAATCAGCGGGGGCGAACTACGAGCAGTACTTC.

V gene TRBV5-1 combines with J gene TRBJ2-5, with 8 bases fitting TRBD1. The CDR3 has 15 residues. The ends lost 2 bases at V and 3 bases at J; junction bases unmatched: 6. CDR1 and CDR2 (germline): SGHRS, YFSETQ. The CDR3 is CASSLITGGEETQYF. DNA for the CDR3: TGCGCCAGCAGCTTAATAACAGGGGGAGAAGAGACCCAGTACTTC.

The chain carries TRBV29-1 and TRBJ2-1, with TRBD2 matching over 12 bases. CDR3 size: 16 residues. V shed 7 bases and J 6 bases; nucleotides not matched to a gene: 13. CDR1 SQVTM and CDR2 ANQGSEA come from the germline V gene. CDR3 loop: CSGGGLAGGLVNEQFF. For the CDR3, the DNA is TGCAGCGGGGGGGGTCTAGCGGGAGGGCTGGTCAATGAGCAGTTCTTC.

The table lists this clone with a few counts. The chain combines TRBV25-1 with TRBJ2-7; the match to TRBD2 covers 7 bases. This CDR3 is 11 amino acids long. From germline, CDR1 is MGHDK and CDR2 SYGVNS. V was pared by 9 bases and J by 6 bases, with 5 bases of the junction left unmatched. CDR3 DNA: TGTGCCAGTTCCGGGGGGAGCGAGCAGTACTTC. Encoded protein: CASSGGSEQYF.

The chain is built from TRBV27 and TRBJ2-7; 10 bases are shared with TRBD2. Germline V gene lookup returns CDR1 MNHEY and CDR2 SMNVEV (reference sequence). With V trimmed by 6 bases and J by 3 bases, 5 bases remained unmatched. The CDR3 spans 14 residues. The CDR3 nucleotides are TGTGCCAGCAGAAAACTAGCGGGAAACTACGAGCAGTACTTC. It is translated as CASRKLAGNYEQYF.

CDR3 sequence: CATSRDHNFPGYTF. CDR3 nucleotide sequence: TGTGCCACCAGCAGAGATCATAACTTTCCGGGCTACACCTTC. V is TRBV15 and J is TRBJ1-2; D is ambiguous. The CDR3 spans 14 residues. Trimming stripped 0 bases from V and 8 bases from J, with 13 bases between. Germline V gives CDR1 LNHNV, CDR2 YYDKDF (reference sequence).

This clone was seen more than once but under ten times. This chain joins TRBV27 and TRBJ1-5; TRBD1 might be the D (5 bases). CDR1 and CDR2 (germline): MNHEY, SMNVEV (reference sequence). This CDR3 has 12 amino acids. V shed 5 bases and J shed 7 bases, with 9 bases lying between them. CDR3 nucleotides: TGTGCCAGCAGTCCATGGGGCCAGCCCCAGCATTTT. This codes for CASSPWGQPQHF.